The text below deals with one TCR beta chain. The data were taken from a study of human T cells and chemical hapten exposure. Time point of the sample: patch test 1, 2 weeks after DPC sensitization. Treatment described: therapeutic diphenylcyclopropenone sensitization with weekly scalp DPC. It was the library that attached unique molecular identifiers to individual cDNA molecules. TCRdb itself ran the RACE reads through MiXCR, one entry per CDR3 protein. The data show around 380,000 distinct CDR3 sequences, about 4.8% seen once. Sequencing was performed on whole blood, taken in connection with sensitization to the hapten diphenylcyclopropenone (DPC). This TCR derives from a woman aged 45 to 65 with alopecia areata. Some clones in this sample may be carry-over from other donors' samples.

The CDR3 DNA follows: TGTGCCAGCAGTCTAAATCCGACAGGGATGGTGATGAGAGCTGAAGCTTTCTTT. Translation: CASSLNPTGMVMRAEAFF. This chain uses TRBV28 with TRBJ1-1, with 7 bases matching TRBD1. This CDR3 contains 18 residues. V shed 5 bases, J shed 6 bases, and the junction held 21 bases outside the gene matches. Per the germline V gene, CDR1 is MDHEN and CDR2 is SYDVKM.